This T cell receptor (beta chain) emerged from a study of T cells in Graves' hyperthyroidism and ophthalmopathy. Authors of the study amplified TCR beta CDR3 regions from RNA transcripts. HTBI primers were used for first-round RT-PCR of the TCR CDR3. TCRdb reprocessed the multiplex PCR reads via MiXCR and lists one record per CDR3 protein. Among about 350,000 distinct CDR3 sequences listed, approximately 15% were seen once. Stability of Graves' hyperthyroidism was defined as absent ophthalmopathy progression within 18 months. Exclusion of patients followed from uncontrolled infection, other autoimmune disease, pregnancy or lactation. This clonotype was counted only a few times. The V gene end was trimmed by 2 bases and the J gene end by 7 bases; junction bases not matched to a gene: 9. CDR1 and CDR2 from the germline V gene are SGHKS and YYEKEE (reference sequence). The CDR3 runs 16 residues.

The sequenced sample consisted of blood. The chain employs TRBV5-5 and TRBJ1-4; TRBD1 agrees at 9 bases. This clonotype originated in a woman aged 25 to 39 with Graves' hyperthyroidism. The CDR3 is CASSFNLGQGGEKLFF. CDR3 in DNA: TGTGCCAGCAGCTTTAACCTGGGACAGGGCGGTGAAAAACTGTTTTTT.